Each of the 22 T cell receptor beta chains below was sequenced from the same sample in a study of blood T cell repertoires in COVID-19. Using immunoSEQ multiplex PCR, the repertoire was profiled, and TCRdb retains in-frame clones only, with some absent. Among 100,000 or so clones listed, about 85% were seen once. Sequencing used peripheral blood. These receptors all stem from a human donor in a cohort sampled during active COVID-19.

This chain's CDR3 is CASSLFGMEFF. CDR3 bases: TGTGCCAGCAGTTTATTCGGTATGGAGTTCTTC. This chain joins TRBV28 and TRBJ2-1; D gene unclear. Trimming pared 1 base from V and 14 bases from J, leaving 9 bases between. The CDR3 totals 11 residues. The germline V gene has CDR1 MDHEN and CDR2 SYDVKM.

This clone was seen once. This chain uses TRBV5-6 with TRBJ2-3; unclear D gene. The V gene's germline CDR1 is SGHDT and CDR2 YYEEEE. The V and J ends lost 4 bases and 5 bases respectively, with 8 bases between them. The CDR3 is 12 amino acids. The CDR3 loop reads CASSPLRDTQYF. The CDR3 DNA follows: TGTGCCAGCAGCCCCCTCAGAGATACGCAGTATTTT.

The chain has TRBV15 and TRBJ2-5, with D possibly being TRBD2 (6 bases). Germline CDR1 reads LNHNV; CDR2 reads YYDKDF (reference sequence). With 3 bases removed from V and 5 bases from J, the gap between germline ends came to 16 bases. This CDR3 spans 15 amino acids. This CDR3 reads CATSSPWGGGETQYF. CDR3 nucleotide sequence: TGTGCCACCAGCAGCCCCTGGGGAGGTGGGGAGACCCAGTACTTC.

The chain is built from TRBV7-8 and TRBJ1-5; 8 positions agree with TRBD1. Germline lookup yields CDR1 SGHVS and CDR2 FQNEAQ. With V trimmed by 4 bases and J by 7 bases, 9 bases remained unmatched. The CDR3 sequence is 15 residues long. The CDR3 nucleotides read TGTGCCAGCAGCTCCACCGGACAGGGTTGGCAGCCCCAGCATTTT. Its protein product is CASSSTGQGWQPQHF.

V usage is TRBV10-3 and J usage is TRBJ2-7, with 10 bases fitting TRBD1. V trimming: 8 bases; J trimming: 6 bases; junction bases outside the gene matches: 7. CDR3 length: 13 amino acids. The germline V gene encodes CDR1 ENHRY and CDR2 SYGVKD. The CDR3 spells CAIEPGQGTEQYF. CDR3 nucleotides: TGTGCCATCGAGCCGGGACAGGGGACCGAGCAGTACTTC.

The chain recombines TRBV9 with TRBJ2-1; 7 bases fit TRBD2. V shed 3 bases, J shed 5 bases, and the junction held 14 bases outside the gene matches. The CDR3 has 17 residues. The V gene's germline CDR1 is SGDLS and CDR2 YYNGEE. CDR3 in DNA: TGTGCCAGCAGCGAGCCGGCCCTAGCGGAAGAACACAATGAGCAGTTCTTC. Protein product: CASSEPALAEEHNEQFF.

The chain couples TRBV7-2 to TRBJ1-1; D remains unclear. Germline V lookup: CDR1 SGHTA, CDR2 FQGNSA. V was cut by 3 bases and J by 5 bases, with 7 bases left in between. The CDR3 has 12 residues. CDR3 coding DNA: TGTGCCAGCAGCTTCTCTGTTACTGAAGCTTTCTTT. Protein product: CASSFSVTEAFF.

This chain uses TRBV11-3 with TRBJ2-1, with 10 bases identical to TRBD1. CDR1 is SGHNT, CDR2 YENEEA, per germline. The CDR3 has 15 amino acids. J lost 7 bases, V lost 5 bases, and 8 bases had no gene match. As DNA, the CDR3 is TGTGCCAGCAGCCGTAGACAGGGGGCGGGGAATGAGCAGTTCTTC. As protein: CASSRRQGAGNEQFF.

This chain links TRBV6-5 with TRBJ1-1; no firm D call. Trimming left V 2 bases short and J 0 bases short, with 7 bases between. This CDR3 region has 14 residues. Germline CDR1 and CDR2: MNHEY and SVGAGI. The CDR3, as DNA: TGTGCCAGCAGTTACGCACAAATGAACACTGAAGCTTTCTTT. This encodes CASSYAQMNTEAFF.

The chain combines TRBV18 with TRBJ2-7; the match to TRBD1 covers 7 bases. The CDR3 runs 15 residues. Germline V CDR1 and CDR2: KGHSH, LQKENI. J gave up 5 bases and V 2 bases, and 9 bases lay outside the gene matches. Here the CDR3 DNA reads TGTGCCAGCTCACCAGGGTTTGACAGGGAAGACGAGCAGTACTTC. Amino acid sequence: CASSPGFDREDEQYF.

CDR3 nucleotides: TGCGCCAGCAGCTCCATGGACAGTCAGAACACTGAAGCTTTCTTT. Translated: CASSSMDSQNTEAFF. This chain links TRBV5-1 with TRBJ1-1; possibly TRBD1 for D (6 bases). Germline-derived CDR1 and CDR2 are SGHRS and YFSETQ. Between the trimmed V and J ends, which lost 3 bases and 1 base, there was a span of 13 bases. The CDR3 extends over 15 amino acids.

The chain recombines TRBV18 with TRBJ2-2, with D perhaps matching TRBD2 (5 bases). Looked up from germline, CDR1 is KGHSH and CDR2 is LQKENI. This CDR3 contains 15 residues. Deletions cut 5 bases from V and 4 bases from J, with 14 bases between. CDR3 sequence reads: CASSITSIATGELFF. DNA of the CDR3: TGTGCCAGCTCAATCACTAGTATCGCCACCGGGGAGCTGTTTTTT. The full variable domain, rest sourced from reference TRBV18 and TRBJ2-2, is NAGVMQNPRHLVRRRGQEARLRCSPMKGHSHVYWYRQLPEEGLKFMVYLQKENIIDESGMPKERFSAEFPKEGPSILRIQQVVRGDSAAYFCASSITSIATGELFFGEGSRLTVL.

The chain couples TRBV3-1 (or the pseudogene TRBV3-2) to TRBJ2-1; maybe TRBD2 (5 bases). This CDR3 comprises 14 residues. Trimming cost V 5 bases and J 8 bases, with 16 bases left between them. Germline V lookup: CDR1 LGHDT, CDR2 YNNKEL (reference sequence). CDR3 in amino acids: CASSNRDYFDEQFF. CDR3 coding DNA: TGTGCCAGCAGCAACAGAGACTATTTCGATGAGCAGTTCTTC.

This sequence joins TRBV29-1 and TRBJ2-7, with 16 bases that match TRBD2. The CDR3 length is 17 residues. The germline gives CDR1 SQVTM, CDR2 ANQGSEA. With 7 bases clipped from V and 3 bases from J, the junction kept 12 bases outside the gene matches. The CDR3 sequence is CSARGLAGGPGGYEQYF. CDR3 nucleotides: TGCAGCGCACGGGGACTAGCGGGAGGGCCGGGTGGCTACGAGCAGTACTTC.

The rearrangement links TRBV6-5 to TRBJ2-7; 12 positions agree with TRBD2. Germline V gives CDR1 MNHEY, CDR2 SVGAGI. This CDR3 region has 13 residues. With V trimmed by 9 bases and J by 6 bases, 6 bases remained unmatched. In DNA form, the CDR3 reads TGTGCCAGTAGGACTAGCGGGGTGAGCGAGCAGTACTTC. Translating gives CASRTSGVSEQYF.

This clone was counted only a few times. CDR3 residues: CASTMTDPASTGELFF. As DNA, the CDR3 is TGTGCCAGCACCATGACAGATCCTGCGAGCACCGGGGAGCTGTTTTTT. V and J are TRBV9 and TRBJ2-2; possibly TRBD1 for D (5 bases). The V and J ends lost 6 bases and 4 bases respectively, with 19 bases between them. Germline-derived CDR1 and CDR2 are SGDLS and YYNGEE. The CDR3 is 16 residues long.

The chain joins TRBV9 to TRBJ2-3; perhaps TRBD2 as D (6 bases). The V end was cut by 0 bases, the J end by 1 base, with 12 bases between. Germline CDR1 is SGDLS and CDR2 is YYNGEE. The CDR3 contains 16 residues. DNA for the CDR3: TGTGCCAGCAGCGTAGGCCCGGGAGTGGGCACAGATACGCAGTATTTT. Amino acids: CASSVGPGVGTDTQYF. Using reference TRBV9 and TRBJ2-3 for the parts outside the CDR3, the full variable domain is DSGVTQTPKHLITATGQRVTLRCSPRSGDLSVYWYQQSLDQGLQFLIQYYNGEERAKGNILERFSAQQFPDLHSELNLSSLELGDSALYFCASSVGPGVGTDTQYFGPGTRLTVL.

This chain uses TRBV3-1 (or the pseudogene TRBV3-2) with TRBJ2-5; no definite D call. CDR1 LGHDT and CDR2 YNNKEL come from the germline V gene (reference sequence). The ends were cut back, 0 bases at V and 6 bases at J, with 17 bases in the middle. This CDR3 comprises 16 residues. CDR3 in amino acids: CASSQDTAGSLQTQYF. The CDR3 DNA reads TGTGCCAGCAGCCAAGACACGGCAGGATCCCTCCAGACCCAGTACTTC.

The chain couples TRBV11-3 to TRBJ1-5; D not resolved. Per the germline V gene, CDR1 is SGHNT and CDR2 is YENEEA. CDR3 length equals 15 residues. Trimming left V 2 bases short and J 0 bases short, with 8 bases between. This CDR3 is CASSLRGISNQPQHF. The CDR3 DNA is TGTGCCAGCAGCTTAAGAGGGATTAGCAATCAGCCCCAGCATTTT.

This sequence joins TRBV5-8 and TRBJ2-1; D is perhaps TRBD2 (5 bases). The length of the CDR3 is 15 residues. Germline-derived CDR1 and CDR2 are SGHTS and YDEGEE. V gave up 4 bases and J gave up 2 bases, with 13 bases separating them. The CDR3 DNA sequence: TGTGCCAGCAGCCCTATTCCCGGGACCTACAATGAGCAGTTCTTC. It yields the protein CASSPIPGTYNEQFF.

The V gene is TRBV19, the J gene TRBJ1-3, with 7 bases aligning to TRBD1. V trimming: 5 bases; J trimming: 7 bases; junction bases outside the gene matches: 5. CDR1 and CDR2 from the germline V gene are LNHDA and SQIVND (reference sequence). The CDR3 loop spans 13 amino acids. The CDR3 reads CASSPQQGNTIYF. CDR3 bases: TGTGCCAGTAGTCCTCAACAGGGGAACACCATATATTTT.

V gene TRBV19 combines with J gene TRBJ1-1; D might be TRBD1 (6 bases). Trimming removed 9 bases from V and 10 bases from J, with 21 bases in between. The CDR3 extends over 13 amino acids. CDR1 and CDR2 (germline): LNHDA, SQIVND (reference sequence). The CDR3 DNA sequence: TGTGCCAGCCACGATACAGGGTCTGTCGGAGCTTTCTTT. It encodes CASHDTGSVGAFF.